The 9 T cell receptor beta chains reported below all come from one sample, sequenced in a study of T cells in Graves' hyperthyroidism and ophthalmopathy. Amplified TCR beta CDR3 regions came from RNA transcripts. TCR CDR3 regions were first amplified by RT-PCR with HTBI primers. One entry per CDR3 protein results from TCRdb running MiXCR on the multiplex PCR reads. Counted here are 530,000 or so distinct CDR3 sequences, approximately 25% occurring once; the ten biggest clones make up roughly 12%. The sample was blood. Receptor source: a woman in her 30s with Graves' ophthalmopathy.

This clonotype was found many times. The chain carries TRBV7-3 and TRBJ1-3; D ambiguous. Trimming removed 2 bases at V and 0 bases at J, with 11 bases between. The CDR3 runs 16 residues. The germline gives CDR1 SGHTA, CDR2 FQGTGA. In nucleotides, the CDR3 is TGTGCCAGCAGCTTACTCATCCGGGTCTCTGGAAACACCATATATTTT. Amino acids: CASSLLIRVSGNTIYF. Full variable domain (missing parts from reference TRBV7-3 and TRBJ1-3): GAGVSQTPSNKVTEKGKYVELRCDPISGHTALYWYRQSLGQGPEFLIYFQGTGAADDSGLPNDRFFAVRPEGSVSTLKIQRTERGDSAVYLCASSLLIRVSGNTIYFGEGSWLTVV.

Of note for this clonotype: An end of the junction does not agree with germline; a read error may underlie this. This sequence joins TRBV6-1 and TRBJ2-4; 10 nucleotides agree with TRBD2. CDR1 MNHNS and CDR2 SASEGT come from the germline V gene. The CDR3 totals 19 residues. CDR3 nucleotide sequence: TGTGCCAGCAATGAAGCGGGAGGGCCGGGGTTCAGATCCAAAAACATTCAGTACTTC. Its protein is CASNEAGGPGFRSKNIQYF.

Many counts were recorded for this clonotype. The chain is built from TRBV29-1 and TRBJ2-7, with TRBD1 matching 9 bases. V lost 7 bases to trimming and J lost 0 bases; unmatched junction nucleotides: 4. The CDR3 runs to 13 residues. Germline CDR1 and CDR2: SQVTM and ANQGSEA. Here the CDR3 reads CSALTGGSYEQYF. DNA for the CDR3: TGCAGCGCCCTGACAGGGGGCTCCTACGAGCAGTACTTC.

V and J are TRBV4-1 and TRBJ1-5; TRBD1 matches 10 bases. The junction had 3 bases not matched to a gene; V was cut back by 3 bases and J by 7 bases. The CDR3 extends over 14 amino acids. Germline-derived CDR1 and CDR2 are MGHRA and YSYEKL. The CDR3 region has the DNA TGCGCCAGCAGCCAGGGGACAGGGGCACAGCCCCAGCATTTT. Amino acid sequence: CASSQGTGAQPQHF.

This clonotype was counted at least ten times. The chain carries TRBV11-2 and TRBJ1-1; the D gene is possibly TRBD1 (5 bases). Trimming removed 6 bases at V and 1 base at J, with 12 bases between. Germline CDR1 SGHAT, CDR2 FQNNGV. CDR3 size: 14 residues. The chain's CDR3 is CASRPDSQNTEAFF. The CDR3 coding sequence is TGTGCCAGCAGACCTGACAGTCAGAACACTGAAGCTTTCTTT.

Comment on this clonotype: At one boundary the junction diverges from the germline segment, which might be a read error. Here the CDR3 DNA reads TGTGCCAGCAGTTCCAGAGTAGCCAAAAACACTCAGTACTTC. It yields the protein CASSSRVAKNTQYF. V and J are TRBV6-5 and TRBJ2-4; D not resolved. The CDR3 has 14 amino acids. Germline loops: CDR1 MNHEY, CDR2 SVGAGI.

This clonotype showed up many times. V is TRBV13 and J is TRBJ2-5; 8 bases are shared with TRBD1. Losses at the gene ends were 7 bases for V and 2 bases for J; bases not matched to a gene: 6. Germline V gene data show CDR1 as PRHDT and CDR2 as FYEKMQ (reference sequence). There are 14 residues in the CDR3. The CDR3 sequence is CASTRQGLQETQYF. The CDR3 region has the DNA TGTGCCAGCACCCGACAGGGGCTTCAAGAGACCCAGTACTTC.

This clonotype was found many times. The CDR3 DNA follows: TGCGCCAGCAGCCAGAACCGGGACTACCTTAACGAGCAGTACTTC. Translated: CASSQNRDYLNEQYF. This chain joins TRBV4-1 and TRBJ2-7; the match to TRBD2 covers 7 bases. Germline V gene data show CDR1 as MGHRA and CDR2 as YSYEKL. The CDR3 runs 15 residues. Unmatched junction bases numbered 10, after V lost 3 bases and J lost 5 bases.

This clonotype was recorded many times. The V gene is TRBV5-1, the J gene TRBJ2-7; 8 bases fit TRBD1. Germline V gene sequence: CDR1 SGHRS, CDR2 YFSETQ. Trimming cost V 4 bases and J 2 bases; bases outside gene matches: 11. This CDR3 is 16 amino acids long. Here the CDR3 DNA reads TGCGCCAGCAGCGCAGAGCCAGGGGGCGCAACCTACGAGCAGTACTTC. It specifies CASSAEPGGATYEQYF. The whole variable domain, remainder taken from reference TRBV5-1 and TRBJ2-7, is KAGVTQTPRYLIKTRGQQVTLSCSPISGHRSVSWYQQTPGQGLQFLFEYFSETQRNKGNFPGRFSGRQFSNSRSEMNVSTLELGDSALYLCASSAEPGGATYEQYFGPGTRLTVT.